The 6 T cell receptor beta chains presented below share a single source sample, sequenced in a study of blood T cell repertoires in COVID-19. Using immunoSEQ multiplex PCR, the repertoire was profiled, and TCRdb retains in-frame clones only, with some absent. The sample lists around 250,000 clones, around 81% occurring once. Sequencing input: PBMCs or T cells enriched from blood (not recorded which). Receptor source: a man aged 50 to 60 who had recovered from COVID-19.

This rearrangement joins TRBV27 to TRBJ2-7; D gene unclear. The CDR3 length is 13 residues. Germline CDR1 MNHEY, CDR2 SMNVEV (reference sequence). Deletions cut 3 bases from V and 0 bases from J, with 6 bases between. The CDR3 coding sequence is TGTGCCAGCAGTTTCCTACGCTCCTACGAGCAGTACTTC. Its translation: CASSFLRSYEQYF.

CDR3 nucleotide sequence: TGTGCCAGTAGCATCCCGTTGGGGAGGCTGTACTTC. Translation: CASSIPLGRLYF. J is TRBJ2-7 and V is TRBV19; possible D gene TRBD2, 6 bases. The V end was cut by 6 bases, the J end by 12 bases, with 18 bases between. Germline assignment: CDR1 LNHDA and CDR2 SQIVND (reference sequence). CDR3 length: 12 residues.

The chain is built from TRBV7-3 and TRBJ2-1; 9 positions match TRBD2. This CDR3 has 16 residues. Germline CDR1 reads SGHTA; CDR2 reads FQGTGA. V shed 2 bases, J shed 3 bases, and the junction held 5 bases outside the gene matches. The CDR3 here is CASSLLAGGGYNEQFF. In DNA form, the CDR3 reads TGTGCCAGCAGCTTACTTGCGGGAGGGGGCTACAATGAGCAGTTCTTC.

This chain joins TRBV7-2 and TRBJ1-1; possible D gene TRBD1, 5 bases. The CDR3 has 15 amino acids. Trimming left V 5 bases short and J 0 bases short, with 13 bases between. Germline values: CDR1 SGHTA, CDR2 FQGNSA. Here the CDR3 reads CASSPRRGLNTEAFF. The CDR3 coding sequence is TGTGCCAGCAGCCCTAGGAGGGGTCTGAACACTGAAGCTTTCTTT.

CDR3 loop: CASPQDYRRGGYTF. The CDR3 DNA reads TGTGCCAGCCCCCAGGACTACCGGCGGGGTGGCTACACCTTC. The V and J genes are TRBV7-2 and TRBJ1-2; no clear D. Germline V CDR1 and CDR2: SGHTA, FQGNSA. The CDR3 extends over 14 amino acids. With 8 bases removed from V and 7 bases from J, the gap between germline ends came to 20 bases. Using reference TRBV7-2 and TRBJ1-2 for the parts outside the CDR3, the full variable domain is GAGVSQSPSNKVTEKGKDVELRCDPISGHTALYWYRQSLGQGLEFLIYFQGNSAPDKSGLPSDRFSAERTGGSVSTLTIQRTQQEDSAVYLCASPQDYRRGGYTFGSGTRLTVV.

The genes are TRBV23-1 and TRBJ2-6; TRBD1 agrees at 10 bases. TRBV23-1 is filed as an ORF, its function uncertain. Losses at the gene ends were 0 bases for V and 4 bases for J; bases not matched to a gene: 6. The CDR3 extends over 18 amino acids. In DNA, the CDR3 is TGCGCCAGCAGTCAATCGGGGGACAGGGGCGACGGGGCCAACGTCCTGACTTTC. This gives the protein CASSQSGDRGDGANVLTF.